One sample yielded the 6 T cell receptor beta chains listed below, sequenced in a study of blood T cell repertoires in COVID-19. The data were produced by immunoSEQ multiplex PCR, yet TCRdb's version contains in-frame clones alone and is incomplete. The sample shows some 150,000 clones, about 86% of them seen only once. The sample was peripheral blood. The receptors derive from a man between 65 and 79 years old with acute or convalescent COVID-19.

In its sample, this clone was seen once. For the CDR3, the DNA is TGTGCCACCGGACAGTTGAACACTGAAGCTTTCTTT. Encoded protein: CATGQLNTEAFF. This rearrangement joins TRBV19 to TRBJ1-1; perhaps TRBD1 as D (6 bases). This CDR3 has 12 amino acids. The germline CDR1 and CDR2 sequences are LNHDA and SQIVND (reference sequence). The V end was cut by 10 bases, the J end by 0 bases, with 9 bases between.

V is TRBV5-1 and J is TRBJ2-7; possible D gene TRBD2, 7 bases. In germline, CDR1 is SGHRS, CDR2 YFSETQ. CDR3 length: 13 amino acids. The V and J ends lost 0 bases and 6 bases respectively, with 10 bases between them. The CDR3 DNA sequence: TGCGCCAGCAGCTTGGTTAGGGGGGGCGAGCAGTACTTC. As protein: CASSLVRGGEQYF.

J is TRBJ1-4 and V is TRBV28; 11 bases match TRBD1. The CDR3 runs 20 residues. Trimming cost V 7 bases and J 1 base; bases outside gene matches: 17. Germline V lookup: CDR1 MDHEN, CDR2 SYDVKM. The CDR3 DNA reads as TGTGCCAGCAAAAGACTTCCGGGGACAGGGGGAGTTGGAACTAATGAAAAACTGTTTTTT. Its translation: CASKRLPGTGGVGTNEKLFF.

This clone has just a few counts. The genes are TRBV7-2 and TRBJ2-1; D might be TRBD1 (6 bases). Germline V gene sequence: CDR1 SGHTA, CDR2 FQGNSA. The CDR3 covers 13 residues. V was clipped by 3 bases and J by 5 bases, with 8 bases between them. CDR3 bases: TGTGCCAGCAGCTTGGACAGAAACAATGAGCAGTTCTTC. It encodes CASSLDRNNEQFF.

This clone showed up just a few times. The chain carries TRBV24-1 and TRBJ2-7; TRBD2 agrees at 7 bases. Germline V gives CDR1 KGHDR, CDR2 SFDVKD. The CDR3 has 14 amino acids. V was clipped by 9 bases and J by 1 base; unmatched bases: 8. The chain's CDR3 is CATSGGTQSYEQYF. CDR3 sequence (DNA): TGTGCCACCTCGGGGGGAACACAATCCTACGAGCAGTACTTC.

The chain joins TRBV28 to TRBJ1-2; 8 bases are shared with TRBD1. Per the germline V gene, CDR1 is MDHEN and CDR2 is SYDVKM. After removal of 6 bases from V and 4 bases from J, the junction contained 7 bases not matched to a gene. This CDR3 has 14 amino acids. DNA for the CDR3: TGTGCCAGCAGGTCCGGGGGGACAGGCTATGGCTACACCTTC. Translating it yields CASRSGGTGYGYTF.